This paragraph covers one T cell receptor (beta chain) sequence. The data originate from a study of T cell responses to AZD1222 COVID-19 vaccine. The assay was immunoSEQ multiplex PCR, and TCRdb's table has in-frame clones only and misses some. The sample consists of around 64,000 clones, approximately 83% of them appearing once. CDR1 SEHNR and CDR2 FQNEAQ come from the germline V gene (reference sequence). Trimming took 4 bases from V and 1 from J, leaving 17 bases between them. The CDR3 runs to 16 residues. The TCR sequence derives from an adult who received the AZD1222 COVID-19 vaccine. The chain is built from TRBV7-9 and TRBJ2-7, with D perhaps TRBD1 or TRBD2 (6 bases each). The sample in question was peripheral blood, obtained 28 days after the second AZD1222 dose. This chain's CDR3 is CASSSRTRGVSYEQYF. CDR3 bases: TGTGCCAGCAGCTCCCGAACTAGGGGGGTGTCCTACGAGCAGTACTTC.